This T cell receptor (beta chain) originates from a study of breast tumors, draining lymph nodes, adjacent tissues. Findings of the study overall: Compared with basal-like, luminal-like tumors shared significantly more repertoire with nontumor tissue. The lymph node origin of tumor T cells was framed as consistent with a hypothesis, not demonstrated. Tumor TCR diversity was below lymph nodes but above nontumor tissue.

The CDR3 totals 17 residues. Germline-derived CDR1 and CDR2 are SGHDT and YYEEEE. V shed 1 base, J shed 7 bases, and the junction held 13 bases outside the gene matches. TCRdb redid the calling of the multiplex PCR reads with MiXCR, one entry per CDR3 protein. The sample carries approximately 31,000 distinct CDR3 sequences, 60% to 70% recorded once. In the case of this clonotype: Antigen unknown.

The sample taken for sequencing was breast tumor tissue. V and J are TRBV5-6 and TRBJ2-7, with 11 bases matching TRBD2. The origin of this receptor is a female donor with breast cancer. Some clones in this sample may be carry-over from other donors' samples. The CDR3, as DNA: TGTGCCAGCAGCTTGCAGTCTAGCGGGGGGTCTTTGGGGGAGCAGTACTTC. Protein product: CASSLQSSGGSLGEQYF.